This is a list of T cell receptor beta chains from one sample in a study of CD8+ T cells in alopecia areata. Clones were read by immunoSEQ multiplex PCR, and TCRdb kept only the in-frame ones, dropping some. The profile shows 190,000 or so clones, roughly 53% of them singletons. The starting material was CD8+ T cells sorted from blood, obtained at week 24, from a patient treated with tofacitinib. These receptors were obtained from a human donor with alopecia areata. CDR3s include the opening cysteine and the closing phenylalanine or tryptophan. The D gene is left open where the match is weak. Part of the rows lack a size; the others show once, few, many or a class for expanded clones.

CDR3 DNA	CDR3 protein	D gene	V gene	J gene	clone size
TGTGCCAGCAGCGCAAACCGGACAGCGAACCTTCGAAACACCATATATTTT	CASSANRTANLRNTIYF	-	TRBV9	TRBJ1-3	-
TGTGCCAGCAGCGGACGGACAGGGAAAGGATCCTACGAGCAGTACTTC	CASSGRTGKGSYEQYF	TRBD1	TRBV7-8	TRBJ2-7	-
TGTGCCAGCAGTTTGAACGGGAACACTGAAGCTTTCTTT	CASSLNGNTEAFF	-	TRBV27	TRBJ1-1	few
TGTGCCAGCAGCCAAGGGAGGCACACAGATACGCAGTATTTT	CASSQGRHTDTQYF	-	TRBV14	TRBJ2-3	many
TGCGCCAGCAGCTCTAGTGGGAACAATGAGCAGTTCTTC	CASSSSGNNEQFF	-	TRBV5-1	TRBJ2-1	once
TGCACCGGACAGTGGCGAGAGACCCAGTACTTC	CTGQWRETQYF	-	TRBV29-1	TRBJ2-5	few
TGTGCCAGCAGCTTTGTAGAGAGCTCCTATAATTCACCCCTCCACTTT	CASSFVESSYNSPLHF	-	TRBV7-9	TRBJ1-6	-
TGTGCCAGCAGCTCCATACCCACCGACTGGGGCTATGGCTACACCTTC	CASSSIPTDWGYGYTF	-	TRBV7-9	TRBJ1-2	few
TGCGCCAGCAGCTCAGAAGACAAGGGGTATGGCTACACCTTC	CASSSEDKGYGYTF	-	TRBV5-1	TRBJ1-2	-
TGCAGTGCTAGAGAAGGAGCCTTCCAGTATTTT	CSAREGAFQYF	-	TRBV20-1	TRBJ2-3	-
TGCAGCGTCCTCCTAGGAGGGACCCCCTACGAGCAGTACTTC	CSVLLGGTPYEQYF	-	TRBV29-1	TRBJ2-7	-
TGTGCCAGCAACCCCATAGGGAGGGTCACCTACGAGCAGTACTTC	CASNPIGRVTYEQYF	TRBD2	TRBV7-9	TRBJ2-7	-
TGCGCCAGCAGCTATACTGCAGGGATAGAGAACACTGAAGCTTTCTTT	CASSYTAGIENTEAFF	-	TRBV4-1	TRBJ1-1	-
TGTGCTAGTGGTTTGACAACCTTC	CASGLTTF	-	TRBV12-5	TRBJ1-2	few
TGTGCCACCCGGACAGGGGGCGACCCCTCAGATACGCAGTATTTT	CATRTGGDPSDTQYF	TRBD1	TRBV2	TRBJ2-3	-
TGCAGCGTTCTCGGGGAGCACACCGGGGAGCTGTTTTTT	CSVLGEHTGELFF	-	TRBV29-1	TRBJ2-2	-
TGTGCCAGCAGCCCCGGGACTCCCGAACCCCCTGGGGCCAACGTCCTGACTTTC	CASSPGTPEPPGANVLTF	-	TRBV14	TRBJ2-6	-
TGTGCCAGCAGCTTTGGGACACAGAGCTCCTACAATGAGCAGTTCTTC	CASSFGTQSSYNEQFF	-	TRBV7-2	TRBJ2-1	few
TGTGCCAGCAGCGTAGCGGGGACTAGCACAGATACGCAGTATTTT	CASSVAGTSTDTQYF	-	TRBV9	TRBJ2-3	once
TGTGCCAGCAGCCCGCCCGGGTCGTCACCCCTCCACTTT	CASSPPGSSPLHF	-	TRBV7-9	TRBJ1-6	once
TGTGCCAGCAGCGGGAAGGGTGAAGCTTTCTTT	CASSGKGEAFF	-	TRBV9	TRBJ1-1	-
TGTGCCAGCAGCCGCGCGGCGGGAGCCTACAATGAGCAGTTCTTC	CASSRAAGAYNEQFF	TRBD2	TRBV5-4	TRBJ2-1	-
TGTGCCAGCAGCCCGGACAGGAGCAATCAGCCCCAGCATTTT	CASSPDRSNQPQHF	TRBD1	TRBV7-9	TRBJ1-5	-
TGCGCCAGCAGCTTGGAATGGAACCAAGAGACCCAGTACTTC	CASSLEWNQETQYF	-	TRBV5-1	TRBJ2-5	-
TGTGCCAGCAGCCAAGATTTGTCAGGGGGCGCTGATGGCTACACCTTC	CASSQDLSGGADGYTF	TRBD1	TRBV14	TRBJ1-2	-
TGTGCCAGCCACAACCCCACCGATCCTAGCGGGGGGGGCACAGATACGCAGTATTTT	CASHNPTDPSGGGTDTQYF	TRBD2	TRBV2	TRBJ2-3	-
TGTGCCAGCAGTGGGAGGACCGGGGTTGGCTACACCTTC	CASSGRTGVGYTF	-	TRBV2	TRBJ1-2	-
TGTGCCAGCAGCCTCGCCGCCGGGGCAGAACCGCACTTT	CASSLAAGAEPHF	-	TRBV13	TRBJ1-6	once
TGTGCCAGCAGTTTTGGAAGAAGCTCCTACGAGCAGTACTTC	CASSFGRSSYEQYF	-	TRBV27	TRBJ2-7	-
TGTGCCAGCAGCGTAGGGGGCTACACTGAAGCTTTCTTT	CASSVGGYTEAFF	-	TRBV9	TRBJ1-1	-
TGCGCCAGCAGATCCGGACTAGCGGGGGGGCGTGACGAGCAGTACTTC	CASRSGLAGGRDEQYF	TRBD2	TRBV5-1	TRBJ2-7	-
TGTGCCAGCAGCGTAGAGGTGGGGGGGCCCGTGGATACGCAGTATTTT	CASSVEVGGPVDTQYF	-	TRBV9	TRBJ2-3	-
TGCAGCGTTGGCCTCGGACAGACCACTGAAGCTTTCTTT	CSVGLGQTTEAFF	-	TRBV29-1	TRBJ1-1	-
TGTGCCTGGACCCGGGACGGGGGCTACGAGCAGTACTTC	CAWTRDGGYEQYF	-	TRBV30	TRBJ2-7	-
TGTGCCAGCAGTTTCGCTGGAAAACTGTTTTTT	CASSFAGKLFF	-	TRBV6-5	TRBJ1-4	-
TGTGCCAGCAGTTACCTGGGGTGGTACACCTTC	CASSYLGWYTF	-	TRBV6-5	TRBJ1-2	-
TGTGCCAGCAGTCCGTTTGGGGCCAACGTCCTGACTTTC	CASSPFGANVLTF	-	TRBV11-2	TRBJ2-6	-
TGTGCCAGCAGCTTAACCACCGGGCCCATCTATGGCTACACCTTC	CASSLTTGPIYGYTF	-	TRBV7-2	TRBJ1-2	few
TGTGCCAGCAGCCCGGGGGGCCCTGAAGCTTTCTTT	CASSPGGPEAFF	-	TRBV7-9	TRBJ1-1	few
TGTGCCAGCAGCTTAAGGATCGAAGAGACCCAGTACTTC	CASSLRIEETQYF	-	TRBV13	TRBJ2-5	-
TGTGCCAGCAGTGAATACACTGAACCCGATGAAAAACTGTTTTTT	CASSEYTEPDEKLFF	-	TRBV25-1	TRBJ1-4	-
TGTGCCTGGAGTGTACGGGACTACACCGGGGAGCTGTTTTTT	CAWSVRDYTGELFF	-	TRBV30	TRBJ2-2	-
TGTGCCAGCAGTTTAACCGAGCGGCGCACAGATACGCAGTATTTT	CASSLTERRTDTQYF	-	TRBV27	TRBJ2-3	-
TGTGCCAGCAGCCCGGGTGGGTACGAGCAGTACTTC	CASSPGGYEQYF	-	TRBV7-2	TRBJ2-7	-
TGTGCCAGCAGCCCCCGGGGGGGCACAGATACGCAGTATTTT	CASSPRGGTDTQYF	TRBD2	TRBV4-2	TRBJ2-3	-
TGTGCCTGGAGTGTAACCCAGGGATGGTACGAGCAGTACTTC	CAWSVTQGWYEQYF	-	TRBV30	TRBJ2-7	-
TGTGCCACCAGCAGAGCGGTGACAGTCAGGGTTGAAGCTTTCTTT	CATSRAVTVRVEAFF	-	TRBV15	TRBJ1-1	-
TGTGCCAGCAGCTTAGGGGATCAGCCCCAGCATTTT	CASSLGDQPQHF	-	TRBV5-6	TRBJ1-5	-
TGTGCCAGCAGTTTATTTGGACAGAGCAATCAGCCCCAGCATTTT	CASSLFGQSNQPQHF	-	TRBV27	TRBJ1-5	-
TGCGCCAGCAGCCAACGGGGCGGCCAAGAGACCCAGTACTTC	CASSQRGGQETQYF	-	TRBV4-1	TRBJ2-5	few